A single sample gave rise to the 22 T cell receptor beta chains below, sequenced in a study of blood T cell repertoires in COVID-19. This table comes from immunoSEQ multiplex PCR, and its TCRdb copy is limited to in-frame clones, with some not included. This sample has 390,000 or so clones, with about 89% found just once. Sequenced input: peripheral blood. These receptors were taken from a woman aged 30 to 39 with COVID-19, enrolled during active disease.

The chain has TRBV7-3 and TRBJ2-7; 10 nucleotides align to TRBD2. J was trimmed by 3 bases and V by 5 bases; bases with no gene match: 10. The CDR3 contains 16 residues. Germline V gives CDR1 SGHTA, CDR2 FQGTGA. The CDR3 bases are TGTGCCAGCAGCGGAATTCTAGCGGGAGATGGCTACGAGCAGTACTTC. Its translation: CASSGILAGDGYEQYF.

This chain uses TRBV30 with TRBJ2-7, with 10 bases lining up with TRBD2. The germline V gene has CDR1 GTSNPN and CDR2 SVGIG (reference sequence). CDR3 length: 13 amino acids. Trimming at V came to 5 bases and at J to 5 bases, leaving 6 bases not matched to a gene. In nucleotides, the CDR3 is TGTGCCTGGGAACCTAGCGGGAGAAACGAGCAGTACTTC. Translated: CAWEPSGRNEQYF.

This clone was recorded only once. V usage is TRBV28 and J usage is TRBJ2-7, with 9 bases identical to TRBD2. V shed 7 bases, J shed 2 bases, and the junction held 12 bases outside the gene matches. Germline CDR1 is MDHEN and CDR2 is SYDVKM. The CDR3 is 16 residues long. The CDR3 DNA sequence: TGTGCCAGCAACGCCCCCTGGGCGGGAGGGACCTACGAGCAGTACTTC. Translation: CASNAPWAGGTYEQYF.

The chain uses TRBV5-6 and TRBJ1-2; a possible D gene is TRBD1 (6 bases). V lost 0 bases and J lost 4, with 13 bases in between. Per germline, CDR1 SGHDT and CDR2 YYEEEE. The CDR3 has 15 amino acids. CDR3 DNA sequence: TGTGCCAGCAGCTTGGCCCTTACAGGGCTCTATGGCTACACCTTC. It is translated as CASSLALTGLYGYTF.

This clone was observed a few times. The CDR3 DNA reads as TGTGCCAGCAGCCTCTTGGCCTCACCCCTCCACTTT. Its protein product is CASSLLASPLHF. The rearrangement joins TRBV12-3 or TRBV12-4 to TRBJ1-6, with D uncertain. The ends were cut back, 6 bases at V and 10 bases at J, with 10 bases in the middle. This CDR3 has 12 amino acids.

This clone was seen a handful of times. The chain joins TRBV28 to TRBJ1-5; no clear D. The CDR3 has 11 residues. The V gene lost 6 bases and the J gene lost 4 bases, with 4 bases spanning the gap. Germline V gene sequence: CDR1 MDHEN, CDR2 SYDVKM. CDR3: CASSLNQPQHF. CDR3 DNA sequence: TGTGCCAGCAGCCTAAATCAGCCCCAGCATTTT. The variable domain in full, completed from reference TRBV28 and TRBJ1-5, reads DVKVTQSSRYLVKRTGEKVFLECVQDMDHENMFWYRQDPGLGLRLIYFSYDVKMKEKGDIPEGYSVSREKKERFSLILESASTNQTSMYLCASSLNQPQHFGDGTRLSIL.

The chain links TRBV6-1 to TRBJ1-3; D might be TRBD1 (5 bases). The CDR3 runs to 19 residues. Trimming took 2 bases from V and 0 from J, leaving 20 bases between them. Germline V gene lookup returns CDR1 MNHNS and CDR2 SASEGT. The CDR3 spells CASSESGMWGASSGNTIYF. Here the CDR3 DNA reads TGTGCCAGCAGTGAATCGGGTATGTGGGGCGCATCCTCTGGAAACACCATATATTTT.

The CDR3 spells CASSQGRGSYEQYF. CDR3 coding DNA: TGTGCCAGCAGCCAAGGCAGGGGCTCCTACGAGCAGTACTTC. This chain links TRBV3-1 (or the pseudogene TRBV3-2) with TRBJ2-7; possibly TRBD1 for D (6 bases). The CDR3 has 14 amino acids. Looked up from germline, CDR1 is LGHDT and CDR2 is YNNKEL (reference sequence). V was pared by 1 base and J by 0 bases, with 7 bases between.

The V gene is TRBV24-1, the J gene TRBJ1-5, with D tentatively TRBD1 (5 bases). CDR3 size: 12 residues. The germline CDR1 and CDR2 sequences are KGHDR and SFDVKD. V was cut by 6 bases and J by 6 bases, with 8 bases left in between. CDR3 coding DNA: TGTGCCACCAGTCGGGGGATTCAGCCCCAGCATTTT. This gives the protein CATSRGIQPQHF.

CDR3 loop: CASSYDTQPNQPQHF. CDR3 bases: TGTGCCAGCAGTTACGACACACAACCAAATCAGCCCCAGCATTTT. The chain couples TRBV6-6 to TRBJ1-5, with D hard to call. The CDR3 spans 15 residues. With 2 bases removed from V and 4 bases from J, the gap between germline ends came to 12 bases. The germline V gene has CDR1 MNHNY and CDR2 SVGAGI (reference sequence).

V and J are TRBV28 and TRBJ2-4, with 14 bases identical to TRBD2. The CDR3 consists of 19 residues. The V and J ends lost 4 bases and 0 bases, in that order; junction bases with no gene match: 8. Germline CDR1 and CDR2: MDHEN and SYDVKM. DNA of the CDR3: TGTGCCAGCAGTTCGGGACTAGCGGGAGATAAGGGAGCCAAAAACATTCAGTACTTC. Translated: CASSSGLAGDKGAKNIQYF.

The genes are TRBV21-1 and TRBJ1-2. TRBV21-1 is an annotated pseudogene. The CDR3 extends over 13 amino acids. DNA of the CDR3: TGTGCCAGCACTAAAAGAAAGAAAAAGGGCTACACCTTC. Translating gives CASTKRKKKGYTF.

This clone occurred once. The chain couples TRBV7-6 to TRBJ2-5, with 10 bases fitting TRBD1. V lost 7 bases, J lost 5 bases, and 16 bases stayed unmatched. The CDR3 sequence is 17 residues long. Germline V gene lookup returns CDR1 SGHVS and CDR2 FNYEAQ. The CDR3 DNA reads TGTGCCAGCACCAAGAAGGGAGGACAGGGGGTGGGGGAGACCCAGTACTTC. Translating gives CASTKKGGQGVGETQYF.

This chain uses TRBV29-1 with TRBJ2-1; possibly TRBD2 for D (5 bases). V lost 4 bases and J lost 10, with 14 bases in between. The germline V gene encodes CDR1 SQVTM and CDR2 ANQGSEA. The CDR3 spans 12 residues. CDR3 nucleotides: TGCAGCGTTGGGCGCCAAAGGAGGGAGCAGTTCTTC. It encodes CSVGRQRREQFF.

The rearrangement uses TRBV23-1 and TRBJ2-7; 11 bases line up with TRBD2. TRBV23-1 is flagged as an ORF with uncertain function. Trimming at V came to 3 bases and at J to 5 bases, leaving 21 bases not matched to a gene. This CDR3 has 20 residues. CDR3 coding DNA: TGCGCCAGCAGTCACCCAACGAGCAGCTCCTATAGCGGGAGGGCCCACGAGCAGTACTTC. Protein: CASSHPTSSSYSGRAHEQYF.

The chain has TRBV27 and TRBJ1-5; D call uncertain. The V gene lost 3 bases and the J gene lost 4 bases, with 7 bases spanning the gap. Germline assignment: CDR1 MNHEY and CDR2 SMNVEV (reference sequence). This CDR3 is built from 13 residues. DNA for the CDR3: TGTGCCAGCAGTTTTAGTCTGAATCAGCCCCAGCATTTT. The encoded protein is CASSFSLNQPQHF.

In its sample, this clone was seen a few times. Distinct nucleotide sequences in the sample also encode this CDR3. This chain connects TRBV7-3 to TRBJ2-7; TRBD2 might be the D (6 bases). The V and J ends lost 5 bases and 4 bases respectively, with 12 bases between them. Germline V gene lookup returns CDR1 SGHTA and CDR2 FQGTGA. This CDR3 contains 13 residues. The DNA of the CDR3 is TGTGCCAGCAGCCCAACGGCGGGGTACGAGCAGTACTTC. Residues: CASSPTAGYEQYF.

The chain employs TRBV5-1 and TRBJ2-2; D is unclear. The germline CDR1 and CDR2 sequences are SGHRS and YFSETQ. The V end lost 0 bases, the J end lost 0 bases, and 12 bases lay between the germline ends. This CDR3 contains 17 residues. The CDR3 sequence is CASSLVPSFANTGELFF. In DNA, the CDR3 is TGCGCCAGCAGCTTGGTCCCGAGCTTCGCGAACACCGGGGAGCTGTTTTTT. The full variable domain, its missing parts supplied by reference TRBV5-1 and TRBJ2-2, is KAGVTQTPRYLIKTRGQQVTLSCSPISGHRSVSWYQQTPGQGLQFLFEYFSETQRNKGNFPGRFSGRQFSNSRSEMNVSTLELGDSALYLCASSLVPSFANTGELFFGEGSRLTVL.

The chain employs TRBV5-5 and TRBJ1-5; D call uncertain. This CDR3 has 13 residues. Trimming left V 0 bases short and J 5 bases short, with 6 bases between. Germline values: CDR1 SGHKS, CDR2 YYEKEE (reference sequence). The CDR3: CASSLVGDQPQHF. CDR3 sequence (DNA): TGTGCCAGCAGCTTGGTCGGTGATCAGCCCCAGCATTTT.

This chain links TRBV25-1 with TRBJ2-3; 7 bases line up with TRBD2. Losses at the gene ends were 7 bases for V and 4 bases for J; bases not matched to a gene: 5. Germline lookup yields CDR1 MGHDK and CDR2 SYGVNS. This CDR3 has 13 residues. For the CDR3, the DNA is TGTGCCAGCACGAGCGGGACCCCAGATACGCAGTATTTT. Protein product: CASTSGTPDTQYF.

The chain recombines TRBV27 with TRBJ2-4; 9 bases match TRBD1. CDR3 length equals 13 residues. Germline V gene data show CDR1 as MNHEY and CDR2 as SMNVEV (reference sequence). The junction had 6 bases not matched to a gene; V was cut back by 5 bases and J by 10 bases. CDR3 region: CASSPGTGYIQYF. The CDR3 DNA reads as TGTGCCAGCAGTCCGGGGACAGGGTATATTCAGTACTTC.

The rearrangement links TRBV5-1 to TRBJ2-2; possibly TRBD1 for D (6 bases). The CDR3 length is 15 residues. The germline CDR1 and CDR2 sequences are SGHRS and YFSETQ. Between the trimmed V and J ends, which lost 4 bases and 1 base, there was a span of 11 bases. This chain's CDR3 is CASSVPTGNTGELFF. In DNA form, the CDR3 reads TGCGCCAGCAGCGTCCCGACAGGGAACACCGGGGAGCTGTTTTTT.